This T cell receptor beta chain was found in a study of low-dose radiotherapy and immunotherapy resistance in tumors (dated by TCRdb to 2021 to 2024). Notes on the research overall: In Cohort 1, each fraction delivered 0.5 Gy every 2 weeks, and the prescribed total PTV dose was 6.5 Gy. Cohort 2 received 1 Gy per fraction every two weeks, with a total of 13 Gy over 26 weeks. Patients were given nivolumab as a 240 mg flat dose every two weeks and ipilimumab at 1 mg/kg every six weeks, with both drugs delivered intravenously. Cyclophosphamide 200 mg/m2 was administered intravenously every two weeks, one day before each radiation and immunotherapy administration. Patients took aspirin 300 mg orally once daily for four cycles, starting on cycle 1 day 1. To make first-strand cDNA, Superscript III was used along with a set of TRAV- and TRBV-specific primers so that both the TCRalpha and TCRbeta chains were covered. Randomization of trial participants into treatment groups was not performed. Eight patients were included in the translational analysis: three from the first dose cohort and the first five from the second dose cohort. Deep sequencing of the TCRalpha and TCRbeta libraries was carried out on an Illumina MiniSeq instrument.

Taken from the germline V gene, the CDR1 and CDR2 loops are MNHNS and SASEGT. The germline ends are 11 bases apart after V is trimmed by 8 bases and J by 6 bases. The CDR3 spans 11 residues, from the cysteine through the phenylalanine. Only the CDR3 DNA stays, 33 bases, in frame from base 1. This clonotype showed up many times. The specificity of this receptor is unknown. The sample holds no much larger clone one base away, and base qualities are not on file. What the time point label conveys for this sample: before trial treatment. Donors were enrolled in RACIN, a single-arm phase I dose-escalation trial combining nivolumab, ipilimumab, aspirin, low-dose cyclophosphamide and low-dose radiotherapy. Eligible patients had advanced, TIL-negative solid tumors. Sequencing used an Illumina MiniSeq. TCRs were amplified for 15 to 20 PCR cycles with Phusion, using a constant-region primer paired with the adapter attached to the V primers. The MessageAmp II aRNA Amplification Kit was used to amplify the isolated mRNA, with in vitro transcription run for under 20 hours at 37 degrees C. mRNA for TCR sequencing was isolated with the Dynabeads mRNA DIRECT Purification Kit. Indexed Illumina adapters were added in a second Phusion PCR of roughly 23 cycles, and the PCR products were purified with AMPure XP beads. Per the original workflow: Using custom Perl scripts, TCR sequences that encoded the same protein were pooled, out-of-frame sequences were dropped, and the abundance of each clonotype was calculated. Any TCR sequence supported by only a single read was excluded from analysis. The metrics used to describe the repertoires included Shannon entropy, Gini index, clonality, richness, and the frequency of TCRs shared between repertoires. The public reads were reprocessed in TCRdb via fastp at Q25 and MiXCR, keeping in-frame beta chains. For every CDR3 protein sequence, its rows merge into one entry that carries the most common genes and DNA. These V and J calls originate from TCRdb's pipeline instead of the authors' own analysis. Here the sample has fewer than 60,000 distinct CDR3 sequences; about 11% occur a single time. The top ten hold 6.2% of the sample.

The receptor's source is a female donor with ovarian cancer. The sample here was PBMCs, taken before treatment. The chain joins TRBV6-1 to TRBJ2-7; the D region may be TRBD1 or TRBD2, each matching 5 bases equally. The CDR3 reads as follows: CASGGYGEQYF. At the DNA level, the sequence is TGTGCCAGCGGGGGTTACGGCGAGCAGTACTTC.